This is a list of T cell receptor beta chains from one sample in a study of T cell clonotyping in hematopoietic cell transplantation. Sequencing used immunoSEQ multiplex PCR; TCRdb keeps in-frame clones, though not all of them. The table includes about 44,000 clones, approximately 94% detected once. The sequenced sample consisted of peripheral blood mononuclear cells. All receptors derive from a woman aged 50 to 60 in good health. Some clones in this sample may be carry-over from other donors' samples. The CDR3 runs from the conserved cysteine through the conserved F or W. A D gene is named only where the DNA matches it firmly. Where a row states a size, it is once, few, many or the class of an expanded clone; other rows omit it.

>-|TRBV10-3|TRBJ1-3|14|-
TGTGCCATCAGAACGGCCCTCTCTGGAAACACCATATATTTT
CAIRTALSGNTIYF
>TRBD2|TRBV4-3|TRBJ2-7|18|-
TGCGCCAGCAGCCAATCGGGACTAGCGGGGAACCTCGGCTACGAGCAGTACTTC
CASSQSGLAGNLGYEQYF
>-|TRBV5-5|TRBJ2-7|15|-
TGTGCCAGCAGCTTGTTAGCCGGTCGCACCTACGAGCAGTACTTC
CASSLLAGRTYEQYF
>-|TRBV2|TRBJ1-4|12|-
TGTGCCAGCGAGGAGCAGAAGGAAAAACTGTTTTTT
CASEEQKEKLFF
>-|TRBV28|TRBJ1-1|13|-
TGTGCCAGCAGAAATCTCAAGAACACTGAAGCTTTCTTT
CASRNLKNTEAFF
>-|TRBV11-2|TRBJ2-7|13|-
TGTGCCAGCAGCTATACGACAGTGTACGAGCAGTACTTC
CASSYTTVYEQYF
>TRBD1|TRBV19|TRBJ1-5|16|-
TGTGCCAGTAGTTCCTGGACAGGGGGGAACAATCAGCCCCAGCATTTT
CASSSWTGGNNQPQHF
>-|TRBV6-6|TRBJ2-7|15|-
TGTGCCAGCAGTACCCGGACGGGGGGCAAGTACGAGCAGTACTTC
CASSTRTGGKYEQYF
>-|TRBV28|TRBJ2-2|14|-
TGTGCCATCTCAGGAGGGGCGAACACCGGGGAGCTGTTTTTT
CAISGGANTGELFF
>-|TRBV11-2|TRBJ1-3|15|-
TGTGCCAGCAGCTTAGGTGGCGCCTCTGGAAACACCATATATTTT
CASSLGGASGNTIYF
>-|TRBV7-2|TRBJ2-3|12|-
TGTGCCAGCAGCCCCTTTGCAGATACGCAGTATTTT
CASSPFADTQYF
>TRBD2|TRBV9|TRBJ2-3|16|-
TGTGCCAGCAGCGCACCGGCGGGGGGAGGCACAGATACGCAGTATTTT
CASSAPAGGGTDTQYF
>-|TRBV7-3|TRBJ2-5|13|-
TGTGCCAGCAGCTCAAGCGTGCAGGAGACCCAGTACTTC
CASSSSVQETQYF
>-|TRBV7-9|TRBJ2-5|13|-
TGTGCCAGCAGCTTAGTCCTCCAAGAGACCCAGTACTTC
CASSLVLQETQYF
>TRBD1|TRBV9|TRBJ2-3|19|-
TGTGCCAGCAGCTCCTCGTTGGGACAGGGGGGAAGAGGCACAGATACGCAGTATTTT
CASSSSLGQGGRGTDTQYF
>TRBD2|TRBV4-3|TRBJ2-1|15|-
TGCGCCAGCAGCCAGGGACTAGCGGGGGGAGATGAGCAGTTCTTC
CASSQGLAGGDEQFF
>-|TRBV10-3|TRBJ1-2|14|-
TGTGCCATCAGTGGGCCGGGAGCGAACTATGGCTACACCTTC
CAISGPGANYGYTF
>-|TRBV14|TRBJ1-6|13|-
TGTGCCAGCAGCCTCCTCTTGGGATCACCCCTCCACTTT
CASSLLLGSPLHF
>TRBD1|TRBV6-5|TRBJ2-2|15|-
TGTGCCAGCAGACCACCGACAGGGTACACCGGGGAGCTGTTTTTT
CASRPPTGYTGELFF
>TRBD2|TRBV4-1|TRBJ2-1|16|-
TGCGCCAGCAGCCTAACTAGGGAGCGGGGGTTTAATGAGCAGTTCTTC
CASSLTRERGFNEQFF
>TRBD1|TRBV7-8|TRBJ1-1|16|-
TGTGCCAGCAGCTCGACAGGGGGCGGGAAGAACACTGAAGCTTTCTTT
CASSSTGGGKNTEAFF
>-|TRBV4-3|TRBJ1-2|16|-
TGCGCCAGCAGCCAAGATGGCGCAGGGGTAGGTTATGGCTACACCTTC
CASSQDGAGVGYGYTF
>-|TRBV5-1|TRBJ1-2|15|-
TGCGCCAGCAGCTTGAATAGTGGGGCTAACTATGGCTACACCTTC
CASSLNSGANYGYTF
>-|TRBV7-2|TRBJ1-3|12|once
TGTGCCAGCAGTCTCCCAGAGAACACCATATATTTT
CASSLPENTIYF
>-|TRBV6-1|TRBJ2-2|15|-
TGTGCCAGCAGTGAATGGACGGGAAACACCGGGGAGCTGTTTTTT
CASSEWTGNTGELFF
>-|TRBV19|TRBJ1-1|13|-
TGTGCCAGTACCGCGTCGGGGAGGACTGAAGCTTTCTTT
CASTASGRTEAFF
>-|TRBV7-9|TRBJ2-5|13|-
TGTGCCAGCAGCCGTGGGAGCGTCGAGACCCAGTACTTC
CASSRGSVETQYF